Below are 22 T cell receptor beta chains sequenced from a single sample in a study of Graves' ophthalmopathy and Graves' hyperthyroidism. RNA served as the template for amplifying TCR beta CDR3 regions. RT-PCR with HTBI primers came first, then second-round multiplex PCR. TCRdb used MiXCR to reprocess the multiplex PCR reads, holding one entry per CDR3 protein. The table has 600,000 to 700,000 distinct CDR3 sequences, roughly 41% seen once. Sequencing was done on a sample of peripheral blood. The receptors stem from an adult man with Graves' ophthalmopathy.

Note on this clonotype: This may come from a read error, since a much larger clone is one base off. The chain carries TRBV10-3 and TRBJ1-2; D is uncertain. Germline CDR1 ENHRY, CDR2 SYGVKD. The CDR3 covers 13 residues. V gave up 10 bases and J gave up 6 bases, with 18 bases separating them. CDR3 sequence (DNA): TGTGCCAACACCAGGATTCGCCAAAATGGCTACACCTTC. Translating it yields CANTRIRQNGYTF.

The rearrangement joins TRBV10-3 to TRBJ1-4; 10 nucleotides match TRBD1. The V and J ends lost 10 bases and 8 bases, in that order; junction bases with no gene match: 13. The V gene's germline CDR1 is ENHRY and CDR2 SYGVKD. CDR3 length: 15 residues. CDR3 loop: CASRDGTGEGEKLFF. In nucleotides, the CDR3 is TGTGCCAGCAGGGATGGGACAGGGGAAGGAGAAAAACTGTTTTTT.

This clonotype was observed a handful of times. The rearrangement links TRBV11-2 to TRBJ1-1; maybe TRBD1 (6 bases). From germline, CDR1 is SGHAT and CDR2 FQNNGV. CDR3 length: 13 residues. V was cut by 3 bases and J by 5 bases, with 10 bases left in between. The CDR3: CASSFAGDTEAFF. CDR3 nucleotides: TGTGCCAGCAGCTTTGCAGGGGATACTGAAGCTTTCTTT. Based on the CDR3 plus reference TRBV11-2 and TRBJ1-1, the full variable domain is EAGVAQSPRYKIIEKRQSVAFWCNPISGHATLYWYQQILGQGPKLLIQFQNNGVVDDSQLPKDRFSAERLKGVDSTLKIQPAKLEDSAVYLCASSFAGDTEAFFGQGTRLTVV.

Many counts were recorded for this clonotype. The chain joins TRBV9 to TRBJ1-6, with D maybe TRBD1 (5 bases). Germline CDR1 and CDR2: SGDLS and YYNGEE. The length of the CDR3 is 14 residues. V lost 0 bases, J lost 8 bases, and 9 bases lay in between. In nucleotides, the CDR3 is TGTGCCAGCAGCGTAGCTCCGGGGGATTCACCCCTCCACTTT. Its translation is CASSVAPGDSPLHF.

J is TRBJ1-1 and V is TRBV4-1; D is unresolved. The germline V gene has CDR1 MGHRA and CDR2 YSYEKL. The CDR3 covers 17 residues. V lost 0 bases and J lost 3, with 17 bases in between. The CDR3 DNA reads TGCGCCAGCAGCCAAGATGATCAAGGCATCTATGACACTGAAGCTTTCTTT. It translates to CASSQDDQGIYDTEAFF.

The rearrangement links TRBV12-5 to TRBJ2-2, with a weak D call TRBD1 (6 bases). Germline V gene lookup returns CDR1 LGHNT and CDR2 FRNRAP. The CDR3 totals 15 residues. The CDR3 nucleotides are TGTGCCAGCAGCCAAGGGTCAGGGGACACCGGGGAGCTGTTTTTT. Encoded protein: CASSQGSGDTGELFF.

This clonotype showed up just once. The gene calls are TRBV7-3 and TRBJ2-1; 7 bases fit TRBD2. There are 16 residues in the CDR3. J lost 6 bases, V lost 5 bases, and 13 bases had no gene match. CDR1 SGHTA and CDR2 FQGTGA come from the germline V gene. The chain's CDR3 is CASSPTTGGFVNEQFF. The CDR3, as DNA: TGTGCCAGCAGCCCCACGACGGGGGGTTTTGTCAATGAGCAGTTCTTC.

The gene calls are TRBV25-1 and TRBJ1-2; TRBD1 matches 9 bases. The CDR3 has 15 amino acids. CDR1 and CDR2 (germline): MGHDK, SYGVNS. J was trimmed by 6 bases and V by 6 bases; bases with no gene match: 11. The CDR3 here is CASRDLTGGENGYTF. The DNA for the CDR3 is TGTGCCAGCAGGGACCTTACAGGGGGCGAAAATGGCTACACCTTC.

As DNA, the CDR3 is TGTGCCAGCAATACGAAACCCTGGGGGACTGCCGAGCAGTACTTC. Its protein product is CASNTKPWGTAEQYF. The rearrangement links TRBV10-3 to TRBJ2-7; a possible D gene is TRBD2 (6 bases). The germline V gene has CDR1 ENHRY and CDR2 SYGVKD. CDR3 length equals 15 residues. V lost 10 bases, J lost 6 bases, and 25 bases lay in between.

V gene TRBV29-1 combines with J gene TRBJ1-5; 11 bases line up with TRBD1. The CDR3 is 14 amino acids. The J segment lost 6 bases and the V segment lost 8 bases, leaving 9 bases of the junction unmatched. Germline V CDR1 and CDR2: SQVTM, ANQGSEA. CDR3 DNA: TGCAGCTCCCGGGGACAGGGGGGGAGTCAGCCCCAGCATTTT. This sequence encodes CSSRGQGGSQPQHF.

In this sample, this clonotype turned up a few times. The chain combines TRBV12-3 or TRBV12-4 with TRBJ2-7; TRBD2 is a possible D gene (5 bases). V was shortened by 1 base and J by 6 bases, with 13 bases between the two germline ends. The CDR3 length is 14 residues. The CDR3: CASSLDGGPLEQYF. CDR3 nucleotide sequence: TGTGCCAGCAGTTTAGATGGCGGGCCGCTCGAGCAGTACTTC.

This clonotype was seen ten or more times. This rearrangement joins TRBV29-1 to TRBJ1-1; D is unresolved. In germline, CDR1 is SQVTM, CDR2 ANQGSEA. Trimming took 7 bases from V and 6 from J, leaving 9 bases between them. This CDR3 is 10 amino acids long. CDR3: CSAWTAEAFF. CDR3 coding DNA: TGCAGCGCATGGACTGCTGAAGCTTTCTTT.

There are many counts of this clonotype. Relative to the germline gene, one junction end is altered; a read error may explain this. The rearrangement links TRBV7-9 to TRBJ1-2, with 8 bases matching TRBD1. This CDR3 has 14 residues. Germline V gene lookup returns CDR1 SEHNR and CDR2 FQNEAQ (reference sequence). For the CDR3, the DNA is TGCGCCAGCAGCTCAGGACAGGGAAGCTATGGCTACACCTTC. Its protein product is CASSSGQGSYGYTF.

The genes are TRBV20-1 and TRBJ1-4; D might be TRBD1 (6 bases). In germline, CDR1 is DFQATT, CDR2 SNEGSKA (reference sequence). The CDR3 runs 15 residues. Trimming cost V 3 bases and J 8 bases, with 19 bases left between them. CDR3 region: CSASTRDRRGEKLFF. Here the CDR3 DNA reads TGCAGTGCTAGTACCCGTGACAGGCGGGGAGAAAAACTGTTTTTT.

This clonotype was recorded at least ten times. CDR3 in DNA: TGTGCCAGCAGCCCCGGACTAGCGCAGAACACCGGGGAGCTGTTTTTT. Translating gives CASSPGLAQNTGELFF. This chain joins TRBV7-3 and TRBJ2-2; 9 bases are a match to TRBD2. The CDR3 contains 16 residues. CDR1 and CDR2 from the germline V gene are SGHTA and FQGTGA. Unmatched junction bases numbered 5, after V lost 5 bases and J lost 1 base. The whole variable domain, remainder taken from reference TRBV7-3 and TRBJ2-2, is GAGVSQTPSNKVTEKGKYVELRCDPISGHTALYWYRQSLGQGPEFLIYFQGTGAADDSGLPNDRFFAVRPEGSVSTLKIQRTERGDSAVYLCASSPGLAQNTGELFFGEGSRLTVL.

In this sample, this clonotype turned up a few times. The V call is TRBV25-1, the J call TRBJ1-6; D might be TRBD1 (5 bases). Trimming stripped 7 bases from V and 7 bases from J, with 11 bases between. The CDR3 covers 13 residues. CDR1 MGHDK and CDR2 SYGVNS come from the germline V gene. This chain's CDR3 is CASNEQGNSPLHF. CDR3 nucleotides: TGTGCCAGCAATGAGCAGGGAAATTCACCCCTCCACTTT.

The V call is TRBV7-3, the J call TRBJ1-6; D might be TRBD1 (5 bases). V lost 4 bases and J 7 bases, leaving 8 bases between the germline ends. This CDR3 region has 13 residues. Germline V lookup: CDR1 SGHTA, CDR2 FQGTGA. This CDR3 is CASSSRDNSPLHF. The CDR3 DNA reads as TGTGCCAGCAGCTCCCGGGACAATTCACCCCTCCACTTT.

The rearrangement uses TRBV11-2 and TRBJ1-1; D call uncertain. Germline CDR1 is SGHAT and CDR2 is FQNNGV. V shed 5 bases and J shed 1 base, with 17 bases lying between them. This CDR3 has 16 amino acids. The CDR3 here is CASSQDDSTWNTEAFF. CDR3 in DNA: TGTGCCAGCAGCCAAGATGACTCAACTTGGAACACTGAAGCTTTCTTT.

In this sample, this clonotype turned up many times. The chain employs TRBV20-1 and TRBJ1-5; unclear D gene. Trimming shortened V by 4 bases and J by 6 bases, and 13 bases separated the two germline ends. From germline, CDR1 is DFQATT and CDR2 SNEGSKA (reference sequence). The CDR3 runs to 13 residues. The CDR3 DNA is TGCAGTGCTACAACCGGGTACCGTCAGCCCCAGCATTTT. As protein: CSATTGYRQPQHF.

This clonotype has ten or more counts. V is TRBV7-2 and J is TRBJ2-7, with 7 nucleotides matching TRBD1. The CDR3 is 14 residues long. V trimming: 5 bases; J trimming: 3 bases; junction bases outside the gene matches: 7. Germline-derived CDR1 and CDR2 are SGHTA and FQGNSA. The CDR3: CASSQGDSLYEQYF. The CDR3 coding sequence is TGTGCCAGCAGCCAAGGGGACAGTCTCTACGAGCAGTACTTC.

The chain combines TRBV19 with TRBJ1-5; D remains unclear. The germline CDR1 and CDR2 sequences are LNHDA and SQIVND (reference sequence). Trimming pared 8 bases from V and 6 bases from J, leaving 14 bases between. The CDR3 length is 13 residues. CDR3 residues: CASGPPGSQPQHF. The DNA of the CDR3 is TGTGCCAGTGGCCCTCCGGGGAGTCAGCCCCAGCATTTT.

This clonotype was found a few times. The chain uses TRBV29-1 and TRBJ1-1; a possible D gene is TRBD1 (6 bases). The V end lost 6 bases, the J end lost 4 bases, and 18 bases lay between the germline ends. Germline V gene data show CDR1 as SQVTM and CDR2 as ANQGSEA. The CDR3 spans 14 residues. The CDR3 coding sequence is TGCAGCGTGCTACCTACAGGGAGGGGCACTGAAGCTTTCTTT. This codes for CSVLPTGRGTEAFF.